This entry concerns a single T cell receptor beta chain. Its antigen remains unknown. This PCR relied on a set of 60 Vbeta primers and 13 Jbeta primers. Data came from immunoSEQ multiplex PCR; TCRdb stores just in-frame clones and leaves some out. The sample records 55,000 or so clones, just under 85% being singletons. Losses at the gene ends were 0 bases for V and 4 bases for J; bases not matched to a gene: 0. This CDR3 contains 14 residues. Per the germline V gene, CDR1 is SGDLS and CDR2 is YYNGEE. The data are from a study of cytomegalovirus exposure and HLA in healthy donors. The wider study: Membership in the Caucasian-associated ancestry cluster was found for 81% of 350 to 450 genotyped donors. Whole-study findings and limits: Whilst most TCR sequences proved rare, a subset of public TCRs occurred across many donors. Reports described diagnosis of cytomegalovirus status by the classifier as highly specific and sensitive.

This chain connects TRBV9 to TRBJ2-2; 7 bases agree with TRBD2. The sequencing input was PBMCs. This TCR was recovered from a man between 50 and 59 years old in good health and CMV-seronegative. CDR3 DNA sequence: TGTGCCAGCAGCGTAGGGACTAGCACCGGGGAGCTGTTTTTT. This encodes CASSVGTSTGELFF.